This T cell receptor (beta chain) is drawn from a study of shared clonotypes between healthy human individuals. Across the study: Researchers assigned three CD4 naive, three CD4 memory, two CD8 naive and one CD8 memory plate to each donor.

The CDR3 has 15 amino acids. Trimming cost V 2 bases and J 5 bases; bases outside gene matches: 8. Germline-derived CDR1 and CDR2 are SNHLY and FYNNEI. Clones were sequenced by immunoSEQ multiplex PCR, and TCRdb holds only the in-frame ones, with some missing. The repertoire holds around 1.1 million clones, approximately 75% seen once, with approximately 0.9% in the top ten. Study-wide findings and caveats: Researchers found naive subsets generally carried larger estimated richness than memory subsets.

Comment on this clone: What it binds is not known.

The sample taken for sequencing was memory CD4+ T cells from PBMCs. As for subset: CD45RA-negative fraction. The TCR sequence derives from a young man in good health. Some clones in this sample may be carry-over from other donors' samples. The V and J genes are TRBV2 and TRBJ1-1; 7 positions match TRBD1. The CDR3 DNA reads as TGTGCCAGCAGTGAATTAGGGGGCCTGGGGACTGAAGCTTTCTTT. This codes for CASSELGGLGTEAFF.